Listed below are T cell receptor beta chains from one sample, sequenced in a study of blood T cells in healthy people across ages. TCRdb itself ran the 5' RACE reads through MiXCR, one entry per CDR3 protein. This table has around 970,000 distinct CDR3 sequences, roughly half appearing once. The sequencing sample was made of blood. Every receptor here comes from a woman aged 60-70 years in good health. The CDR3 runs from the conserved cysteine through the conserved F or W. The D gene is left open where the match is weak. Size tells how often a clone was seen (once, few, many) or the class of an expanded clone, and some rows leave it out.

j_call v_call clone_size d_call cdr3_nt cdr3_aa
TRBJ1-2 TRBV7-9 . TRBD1 TGTGCCAGCAGCTTGGGACAGGCTCAGCACACCTTC CASSLGQAQHTF
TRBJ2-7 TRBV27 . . TGTGCCAGCAGTCTCGCTGGTCCCGGGACTTTAAGCTCCTACGAGCAGTACTTC CASSLAGPGTLSSYEQYF
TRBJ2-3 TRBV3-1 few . TGTGCCAGCAGCCAACCTGGGCGGGAAGATACGCAGTATTTT CASSQPGREDTQYF
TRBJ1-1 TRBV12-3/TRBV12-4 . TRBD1 TGTGCCAACAGTGGGGGACAGCCTGCTGAAGCTTTCTTT CANSGGQPAEAFF
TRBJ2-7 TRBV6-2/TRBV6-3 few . TGTGCCAGCAGTTTAAAGGTTTCCGGGGACTGCAAGCAGTACTTC CASSLKVSGDCKQYF
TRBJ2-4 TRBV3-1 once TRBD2 TGTGCCAGCAGCCAACTAGCGGGAGGGCGGGACATTCAGTACTTC CASSQLAGGRDIQYF
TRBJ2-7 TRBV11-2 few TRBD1 TGTGCCAGCAGCTTCAGCTCACAGGGGTGGGCCTACGAGCAGTACTTC CASSFSSQGWAYEQYF
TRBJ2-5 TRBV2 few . TGTGCCAGCAGTGTAATGGGGAGGGAGACCCAGTACTTC CASSVMGRETQYF
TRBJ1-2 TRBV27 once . TGTGCCAGCAGTTATACGGGGGGATCCTATGGCTACACCTTC CASSYTGGSYGYTF
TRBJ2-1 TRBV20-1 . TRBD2 TGCAGTGCTAGCGGGGCTAGCGGGATAGGTGAGCAGTTCTTC CSASGASGIGEQFF
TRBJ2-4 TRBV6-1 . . TGTGCCAGCAGTCAAGGTCCAGCCAAAAACATTCAGTACTTC CASSQGPAKNIQYF
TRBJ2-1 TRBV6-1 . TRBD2 TGTGCCGTCCTGGGCGGGAGTACCTACAATGAGCAGTTCTTC CAVLGGSTYNEQFF
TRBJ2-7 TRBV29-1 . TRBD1 TGCAGCGTTATGGAGACAGGGACCTACGAGCAGTACTTC CSVMETGTYEQYF
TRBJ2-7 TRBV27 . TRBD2 TGTGCCAGCAGCAAACGCCGGGAGGGGCCCAACGCGGTGCAGTACTTC CASSKRREGPNAVQYF
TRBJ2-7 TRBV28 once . TGTGCCAGCAGCCCCCCCTTAGGGGGATCCTACGAGCAGTACTTC CASSPPLGGSYEQYF